This TCR beta chain was found in a study of T cells after yellow fever vaccination. The CDR3 consists of 13 residues. Trimming cost V 1 base and J 4 bases, with 6 bases left between them. Germline loops: CDR1 SGHTA, CDR2 FQGTGA. Study outcomes and limitations: A weaker secondary response peaked on day 5, the primary on day 15. Reappearance after the booster was seen for most primary-vaccination clones, at 95% to 96% CD4 and 70% to 90% CD8.

This clonotype was picked up many times. Its antigen is unidentified. It was through 5'RACE template switching that TCR cDNA was made, with a universal primer site and UMIs added. MiXCR, run by TCRdb on the 5' RACE reads, gives a single entry per CDR3 protein. The sample includes 200,000 to 250,000 distinct CDR3 sequences, 2.5% to 3.5% of them seen just once. This clonotype was sampled from a young man who received the YFV17D yellow fever vaccine. The sequencing here drew on CD4+ T cells sorted from PBMCs, taken 10 days after the yellow fever booster vaccination. The chain links TRBV7-3 to TRBJ2-3, with a possible D match to TRBD2 (5 bases). The CDR3 spells CASSLNSADTQYF. CDR3 nucleotide sequence: TGTGCCAGCAGCTTAAATAGCGCAGATACGCAGTATTTT.